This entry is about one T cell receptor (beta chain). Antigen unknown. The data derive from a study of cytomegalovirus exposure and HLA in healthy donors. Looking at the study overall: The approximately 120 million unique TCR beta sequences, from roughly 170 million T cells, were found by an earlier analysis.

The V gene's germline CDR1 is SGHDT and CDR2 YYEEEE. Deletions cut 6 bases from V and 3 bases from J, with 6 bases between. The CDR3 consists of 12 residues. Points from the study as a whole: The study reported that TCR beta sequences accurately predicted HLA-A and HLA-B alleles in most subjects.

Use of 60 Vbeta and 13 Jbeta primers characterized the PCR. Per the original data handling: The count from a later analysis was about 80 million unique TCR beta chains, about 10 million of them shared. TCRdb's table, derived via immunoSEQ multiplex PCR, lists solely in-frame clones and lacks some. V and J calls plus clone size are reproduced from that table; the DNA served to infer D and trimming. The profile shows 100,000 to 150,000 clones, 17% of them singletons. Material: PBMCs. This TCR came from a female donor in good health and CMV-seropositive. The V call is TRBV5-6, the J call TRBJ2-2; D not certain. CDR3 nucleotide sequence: TGTGCCAGCAACGGGTACACCGGGGAGCTGTTTTTT. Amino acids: CASNGYTGELFF.